The clone carrying this T cell receptor beta chain was counted between two and nine times. The sample belongs to a study of T cells in Graves' hyperthyroidism and ophthalmopathy. The CDR3 contains 17 residues. The V gene's germline CDR1 is GTSNPN and CDR2 SVGIG (reference sequence). V was pared by 2 bases and J by 3 bases, with 8 bases of the junction left unmatched. Amplified TCR beta CDR3 regions derived from RNA transcripts. First-round RT-PCR targeting the TCR CDR3 was performed with the HTBI primer set. TCRdb independently ran MiXCR on the multiplex PCR reads; one entry per CDR3 protein. The table includes 450,000 to 600,000 distinct CDR3 sequences, 15% to 20% detected once. Under 3 months was the duration of disease in ophthalmopathy patients, who also had a Clinical Activity Score of at least 3 and a NOSPECS grade of at least 4. Uncontrolled infection, other autoimmune disease, pregnancy or lactation disqualified patients from enrolment. Diagnoses rested on clinical symptoms, serum thyroxine and TRAb, thyroid ultrasound and orbital computed tomography. About 10 ml fresh peripheral blood yielded the PBMCs.

The TCR sequence derives from a man aged 35 to 55 with Graves' ophthalmopathy. The sequenced sample was blood. The V call is TRBV30, the J call TRBJ2-2; 11 bases map to TRBD2. The CDR3, as DNA: TGTGCCTGGAGTCTCTCTAGCGGGGGGCCCTACACCGGGGAGCTGTTTTTT. This sequence encodes CAWSLSSGGPYTGELFF.